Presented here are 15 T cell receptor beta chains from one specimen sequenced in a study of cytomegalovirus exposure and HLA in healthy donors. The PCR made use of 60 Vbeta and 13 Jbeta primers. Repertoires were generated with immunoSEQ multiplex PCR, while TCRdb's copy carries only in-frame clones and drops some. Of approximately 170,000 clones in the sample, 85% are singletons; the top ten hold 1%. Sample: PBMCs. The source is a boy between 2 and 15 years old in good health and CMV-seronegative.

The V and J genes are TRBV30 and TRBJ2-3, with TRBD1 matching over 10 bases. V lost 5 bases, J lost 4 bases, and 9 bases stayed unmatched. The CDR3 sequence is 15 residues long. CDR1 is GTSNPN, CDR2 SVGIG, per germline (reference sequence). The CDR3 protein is CAWGYGQGVSDTQYF. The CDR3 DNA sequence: TGTGCCTGGGGTTACGGACAGGGGGTCTCAGATACGCAGTATTTT.

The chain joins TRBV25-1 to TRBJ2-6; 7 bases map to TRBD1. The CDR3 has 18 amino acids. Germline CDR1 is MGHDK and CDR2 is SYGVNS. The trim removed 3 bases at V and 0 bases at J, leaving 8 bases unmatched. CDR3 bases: TGTGCCAGCAGTGACAACAGGGGTCGCGCCTCTGGGGCCAACGTCCTGACTTTC. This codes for CASSDNRGRASGANVLTF.

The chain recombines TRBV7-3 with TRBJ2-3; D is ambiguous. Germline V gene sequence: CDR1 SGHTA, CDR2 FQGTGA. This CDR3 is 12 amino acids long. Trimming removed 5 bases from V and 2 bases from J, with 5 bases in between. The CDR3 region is CASSPNTDTQYF. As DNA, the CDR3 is TGTGCCAGCAGCCCCAACACAGATACGCAGTATTTT.

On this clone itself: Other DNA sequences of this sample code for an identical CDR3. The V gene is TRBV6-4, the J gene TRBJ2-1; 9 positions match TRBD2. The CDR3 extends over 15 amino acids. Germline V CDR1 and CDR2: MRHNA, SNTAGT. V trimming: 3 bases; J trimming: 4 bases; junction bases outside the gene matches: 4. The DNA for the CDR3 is TGTGCCAGCAGTGAGACTAGCGGAAGTTACAATGAGCAGTTCTTC. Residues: CASSETSGSYNEQFF.

The CDR3: CASSIALEQFF. The CDR3 nucleotides are TGTGCCAGTAGTATTGCCCTAGAGCAGTTCTTC. The rearrangement uses TRBV19 and TRBJ2-1; D is unclear. Per the germline V gene, CDR1 is LNHDA and CDR2 is SQIVND (reference sequence). The V and J ends lost 3 bases and 10 bases respectively, with 7 bases between them. This CDR3 has 11 amino acids. The full variable domain, completed using reference TRBV19 and TRBJ2-1, is DGGITQSPKYLFRKEGQNVTLSCEQNLNHDAMYWYRQDPGQGLRLIYYSQIVNDFQKGDIAEGYSVSREKKESFPLTVTSAQKNPTAFYLCASSIALEQFFGPGTRLTVL.

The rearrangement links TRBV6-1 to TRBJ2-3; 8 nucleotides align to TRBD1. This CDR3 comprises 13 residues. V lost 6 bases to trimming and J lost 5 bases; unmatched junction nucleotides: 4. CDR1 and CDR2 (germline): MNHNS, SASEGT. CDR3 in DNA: TGTGCCAGCAGGGTTACAGGGGGAGATACGCAGTATTTT. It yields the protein CASRVTGGDTQYF.

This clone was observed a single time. CDR3 in amino acids: CATQGKVETQYF. The CDR3 DNA reads as TGTGCCACCCAGGGGAAAGTTGAGACCCAGTACTTC. The chain carries TRBV2 and TRBJ2-5; TRBD1 is a possible D gene (6 bases). The germline gives CDR1 SNHLY, CDR2 FYNNEI. The V and J ends lost 10 bases and 5 bases respectively, with 14 bases between them. This CDR3 is built from 12 residues.

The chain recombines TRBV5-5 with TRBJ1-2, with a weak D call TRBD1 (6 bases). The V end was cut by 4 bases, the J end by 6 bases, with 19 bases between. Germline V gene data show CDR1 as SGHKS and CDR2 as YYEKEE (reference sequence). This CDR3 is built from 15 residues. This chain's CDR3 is CASSQATGQGDGYTF. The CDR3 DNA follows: TGTGCCAGCAGCCAAGCTACGGGACAAGGGGATGGCTACACCTTC.

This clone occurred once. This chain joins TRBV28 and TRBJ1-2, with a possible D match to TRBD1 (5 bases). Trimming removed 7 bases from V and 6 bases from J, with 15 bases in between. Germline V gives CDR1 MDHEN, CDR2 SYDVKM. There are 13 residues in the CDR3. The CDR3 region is CASTIGGYDGYTF. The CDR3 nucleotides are TGTGCCAGCACCATCGGGGGGTATGATGGCTACACCTTC.

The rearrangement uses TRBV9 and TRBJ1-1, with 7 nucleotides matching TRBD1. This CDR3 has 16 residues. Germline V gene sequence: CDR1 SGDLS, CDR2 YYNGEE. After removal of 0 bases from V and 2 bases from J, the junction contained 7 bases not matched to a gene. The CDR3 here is CASSVASSGGNTEAFF. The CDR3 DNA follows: TGTGCCAGCAGCGTAGCCTCGTCAGGGGGTAACACTGAAGCTTTCTTT. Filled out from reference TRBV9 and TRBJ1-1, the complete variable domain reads DSGVTQTPKHLITATGQRVTLRCSPRSGDLSVYWYQQSLDQGLQFLIQYYNGEERAKGNILERFSAQQFPDLHSELNLSSLELGDSALYFCASSVASSGGNTEAFFGQGTRLTVV.

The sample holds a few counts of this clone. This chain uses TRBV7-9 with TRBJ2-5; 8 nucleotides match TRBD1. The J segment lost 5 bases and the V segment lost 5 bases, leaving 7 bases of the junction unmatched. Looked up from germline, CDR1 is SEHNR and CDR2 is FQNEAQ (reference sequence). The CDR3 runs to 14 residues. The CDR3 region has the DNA TGTGCCAGCAGCCCGAACAGGGGGAGCGAGACCCAGTACTTC. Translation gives CASSPNRGSETQYF.

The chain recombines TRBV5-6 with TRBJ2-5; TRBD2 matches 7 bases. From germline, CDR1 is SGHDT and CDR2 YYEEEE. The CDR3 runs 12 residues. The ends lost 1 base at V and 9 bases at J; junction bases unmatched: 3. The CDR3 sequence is CASSLFGGAQYF. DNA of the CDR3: TGTGCCAGCAGCTTGTTTGGGGGGGCCCAGTACTTC.

CDR3: CASSQDAGGTDTQYF. DNA of the CDR3: TGTGCCAGCAGCCAAGATGCCGGGGGCACAGATACGCAGTATTTT. The V call is TRBV4-2, the J call TRBJ2-3; D may be TRBD2 (5 bases). Trimming left V 0 bases short and J 1 base short, with 8 bases between. This CDR3 region has 15 residues. Germline V gene data show CDR1 as LGHNA and CDR2 as YNFKEQ.

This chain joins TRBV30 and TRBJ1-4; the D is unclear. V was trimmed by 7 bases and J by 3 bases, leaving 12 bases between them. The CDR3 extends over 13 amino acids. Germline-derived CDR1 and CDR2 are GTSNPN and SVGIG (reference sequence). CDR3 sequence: CAYARGSNEKLFF. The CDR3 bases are TGTGCCTACGCCCGGGGTTCTAATGAAAAACTGTTTTTT.

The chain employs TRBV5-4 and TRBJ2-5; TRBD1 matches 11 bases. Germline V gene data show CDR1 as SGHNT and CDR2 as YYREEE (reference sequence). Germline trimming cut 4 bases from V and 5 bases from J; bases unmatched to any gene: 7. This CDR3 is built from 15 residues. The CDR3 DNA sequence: TGTGCCAGCAGCCCGGGGACAGGGGGGTCGGAGACCCAGTACTTC. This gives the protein CASSPGTGGSETQYF.